The T cell receptor (beta chain) described here comes from a study of blood T cell repertoires in COVID-19. Study in general: T cells, B-cell-depleted T cells, or PBMCs provided the cDNA or gDNA that served as material.

The CDR3 runs to 15 residues. Per the original data handling: Amplification from reference gene primers served as the basis for estimated nucleated cell counts. Profiled with immunoSEQ multiplex PCR; TCRdb holds only in-frame clones, not every one. V and J calls and clone size are those listed in that table; D and trimming were worked out from the DNA. The sample has 350,000 to 400,000 clones, approximately 91% seen once. Cohort placement rested on clinical history that participants reported themselves. A COVID-19 case was met by exposed participants within 2 weeks before study entry. The V call is TRBV21-1, the J call TRBJ2-7; the DNA was not used to check the table's D call, TRBD2. TRBV21-1 is a pseudogene locus. Material for sequencing was PBMCs or T cells enriched from blood (not recorded which). This clonotype was sampled from a woman aged 40-49 years who had been exposed to COVID-19. The CDR3 coding sequence is TGTGCCAGCAGCGCCGGAAAAACAGGGAGGGACGAGCAGTACTTC. Translating it yields CASSAGKTGRDEQYF.